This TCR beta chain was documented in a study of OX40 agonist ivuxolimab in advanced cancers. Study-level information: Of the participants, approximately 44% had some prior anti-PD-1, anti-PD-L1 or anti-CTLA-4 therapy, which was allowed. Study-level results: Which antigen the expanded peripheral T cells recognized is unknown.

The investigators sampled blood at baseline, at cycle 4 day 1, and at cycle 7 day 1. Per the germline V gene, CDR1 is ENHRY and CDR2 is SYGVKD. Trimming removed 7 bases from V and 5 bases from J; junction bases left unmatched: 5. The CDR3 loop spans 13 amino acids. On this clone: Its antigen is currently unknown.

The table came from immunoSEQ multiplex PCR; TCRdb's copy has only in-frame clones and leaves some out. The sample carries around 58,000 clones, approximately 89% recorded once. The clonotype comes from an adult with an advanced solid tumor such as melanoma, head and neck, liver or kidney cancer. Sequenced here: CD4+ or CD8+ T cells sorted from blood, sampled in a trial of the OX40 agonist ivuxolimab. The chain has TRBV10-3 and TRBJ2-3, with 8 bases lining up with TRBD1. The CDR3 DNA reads TGTGCCATCACCCCGGGACAGGTAGATACGCAGTATTTT. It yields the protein CAITPGQVDTQYF.